This T cell receptor beta chain appears in the sequencing data of a study of blood T cell repertoires in COVID-19. In germline, CDR1 is SGHKS, CDR2 YYEKEE (reference sequence). V lost 3 bases and J lost 5; bases outside the gene matches: 3. CDR3 length: 15 residues. This clone has just a few counts. The table came from immunoSEQ multiplex PCR; TCRdb's copy has only in-frame clones and leaves some out. The table records a few hundred thousand clones, 83% of them present only once. The source is a woman in her forties or fifties who had recovered from COVID-19. The source material was PBMCs or T cells enriched from blood (not recorded which). The chain recombines TRBV5-5 with TRBJ2-5; TRBD2 matches at 14 bases. CDR3 DNA sequence: TGTGCCAGCAGCTCGACTAGCGGGAGGGGTGAGACCCAGTACTTC. Protein: CASSSTSGRGETQYF.